The 14 T cell receptor beta chains listed next were all sequenced from one sample in a study of blood T cell repertoires in COVID-19. Generated by immunoSEQ multiplex PCR, the TCRdb table keeps only in-frame clones and is missing some. The sample gives roughly 320,000 clones, 85% to 90% of which show up once; approximately 6.5% is in the top ten. The sequencing sample was made of peripheral blood. The source of these receptors is a woman in her fifties or sixties with COVID-19, enrolled during active disease.

The chain has TRBV12-3 or TRBV12-4 and TRBJ1-2; no definite D call. The CDR3 is 12 residues long. V was pared by 2 bases and J by 7 bases, with 8 bases between. In DNA, the CDR3 is TGTGCCAGCAGTTTAACCGGGGTTGGCTACACCTTC. It specifies CASSLTGVGYTF.

The chain uses TRBV20-1 and TRBJ1-1; a possible D gene is TRBD1 (5 bases). There are 14 residues in the CDR3. Germline values: CDR1 DFQATT, CDR2 SNEGSKA (reference sequence). The V gene lost 3 bases and the J gene lost 1 base, with 12 bases spanning the gap. In DNA, the CDR3 is TGCAGTGCTAGTAAAGGTCAGGGGAACACTGAAGCTTTCTTT. The encoded protein is CSASKGQGNTEAFF.

This clone was observed a handful of times. The chain is built from TRBV5-4 and TRBJ1-3; perhaps TRBD1 as D (5 bases). The length of the CDR3 is 17 residues. Germline V lookup: CDR1 SGHNT, CDR2 YYREEE (reference sequence). The V and J ends lost 4 bases and 0 bases respectively, with 17 bases between them. This CDR3 reads CASSGRGGQYSGNTIYF. The CDR3 bases are TGTGCCAGCAGCGGAAGAGGCGGACAATACTCTGGAAACACCATATATTTT.

The V call is TRBV12-5, the J call TRBJ1-2; D call uncertain. This CDR3 has 15 residues. The V gene lost 1 base and the J gene lost 7 bases, with 16 bases spanning the gap. The V gene's germline CDR1 is LGHNT and CDR2 FRNRAP. Here the CDR3 reads CASGLATGIESGYTF. The CDR3 DNA reads TGTGCTAGTGGTTTGGCCACCGGGATAGAAAGTGGCTACACCTTC.

V usage is TRBV27 and J usage is TRBJ2-3; D might be TRBD2 (6 bases). Trimming took off 8 bases at V and 2 bases at J, with 14 bases between the two ends. CDR1 and CDR2 (germline): MNHEY, SMNVEV (reference sequence). The CDR3 runs 14 residues. For the CDR3, the DNA is TGTGCCAGCCGCTCGACGGGGGTCACAGATACGCAGTATTTT. It is translated as CASRSTGVTDTQYF.

The chain employs TRBV3-1 (or the pseudogene TRBV3-2) and TRBJ2-1; unclear D gene. Germline CDR1 LGHDT, CDR2 YNNKEL (reference sequence). The CDR3 extends over 13 amino acids. V shed 4 bases and J shed 9 bases, with 13 bases lying between them. The CDR3 sequence is CASSPSWASEQFF. As DNA, the CDR3 is TGTGCCAGCAGCCCCTCTTGGGCCAGTGAGCAGTTCTTC.

V gene TRBV6-1 combines with J gene TRBJ1-4; a weak D match, TRBD1 (6 bases). The CDR3 loop spans 16 amino acids. Germline V lookup: CDR1 MNHNS, CDR2 SASEGT. V lost 0 bases to trimming and J lost 8 bases, with 16 bases between them. The CDR3 loop is CASSEAARGYREKLFF. The CDR3 DNA is TGTGCCAGCAGTGAAGCTGCCAGGGGTTATCGAGAAAAACTGTTTTTT.

The chain joins TRBV5-5 to TRBJ2-5, with 9 nucleotides matching TRBD1. Germline V gene lookup returns CDR1 SGHKS and CDR2 YYEKEE (reference sequence). Trimming cost V 4 bases and J 2 bases; bases outside gene matches: 9. The CDR3 is 16 amino acids. The CDR3 loop is CASSDATGGGQETQYF. The CDR3, as DNA: TGTGCCAGCAGCGATGCGACAGGGGGTGGACAAGAGACCCAGTACTTC.

Only a few counts were recorded for this clone. The genes are TRBV6-2 or TRBV6-3 and TRBJ2-7; D may be TRBD1 (6 bases). Per germline, CDR1 MNHEY and CDR2 SVGEGT. Trimming took 5 bases from V and 0 from J, leaving 11 bases between them. CDR3 length: 14 amino acids. Here the CDR3 DNA reads TGTGCCAGCAGTGCTGGACAGTTCTCCTACGAGCAGTACTTC. This sequence encodes CASSAGQFSYEQYF.

V usage is TRBV10-1 and J usage is TRBJ2-1; 9 bases line up with TRBD1. The CDR3 is 15 amino acids. From germline, CDR1 is WNHNN and CDR2 SYGVQD (reference sequence). V shed 5 bases and J 8 bases; nucleotides not matched to a gene: 10. The CDR3 reads CASSLSGTGSDEQFF. In DNA form, the CDR3 reads TGCGCCAGCAGTCTATCCGGGACAGGGTCCGATGAGCAGTTCTTC.

Comment on this clone: The same CDR3 also results from other DNA sequences found in this sample. The rearrangement links TRBV5-1 to TRBJ1-1; 7 nucleotides match TRBD1. CDR1 SGHRS and CDR2 YFSETQ come from the germline V gene. The length of the CDR3 is 16 residues. V lost 4 bases to trimming and J lost 0 bases; unmatched junction nucleotides: 9. CDR3 coding DNA: TGCGCCAGCAGCCCCCGACAGGGTAACATGAACACTGAAGCTTTCTTT. This gives the protein CASSPRQGNMNTEAFF.

V and J are TRBV6-4 and TRBJ2-7; a weak D match, TRBD1 (5 bases). The germline V and J ends were trimmed by 4 bases and 2 bases, with 12 bases remaining between them. The germline V gene encodes CDR1 MRHNA and CDR2 SNTAGT. The CDR3 extends over 14 amino acids. CDR3 sequence: CASSVSQGPYEQYF. CDR3 coding DNA: TGTGCCAGCAGTGTGTCGCAGGGCCCCTACGAGCAGTACTTC.

DNA for the CDR3: TGTGCCAGCAGTTTTTCTTCCGGGACTAGCGGGAGAGGGGGGCAAGAGACCCAGTACTTC. Translation: CASSFSSGTSGRGGQETQYF. The rearrangement links TRBV27 to TRBJ2-5; TRBD2 matches 14 bases. V shed 3 bases, J shed 2 bases, and the junction held 14 bases outside the gene matches. The CDR3 runs to 20 residues. Looked up from germline, CDR1 is MNHEY and CDR2 is SMNVEV (reference sequence).

This sequence joins TRBV15 and TRBJ2-3, with D possibly being TRBD2 (6 bases). The CDR3 consists of 14 residues. Germline CDR1 is LNHNV and CDR2 is YYDKDF (reference sequence). V shed 8 bases and J shed 0 bases, with 12 bases lying between them. The CDR3 region has the DNA TGTGCCACCGGAATAGGAGGGAGCACAGATACGCAGTATTTT. Residues: CATGIGGSTDTQYF. Based on the CDR3 plus reference TRBV15 and TRBJ2-3, the full variable domain is DAMVIQNPRYQVTQFGKPVTLSCSQTLNHNVMYWYQQKSSQAPKLLFHYYDKDFNNEADTPDNFQSRRPNTSFCFLDIRSPGLGDTAMYLCATGIGGSTDTQYFGPGTRLTVL.